These T cell receptor beta chains were read from a single sample in a study of cytotoxic CD8 clonotypes in ibrutinib-treated CLL. Sequenced by immunoSEQ multiplex PCR; TCRdb stores in-frame clones only, minus some. The sample has about 80,000 clones; more than 75% are singletons. Sequencing used PBMCs, obtained after 12 months of ibrutinib treatment. The receptors come from a human donor with chronic lymphocytic leukemia. The CDR3 runs from the conserved cysteine through the conserved F or W. The order of the fields is V gene, D gene, J gene, clone size, CDR3 DNA, CDR3 protein. The D gene is left open where the match is weak. For some rows the clone size is stated as once, few or many, or as a class when expanded; others skip it.

>TRBV7-9|NA|TRBJ1-2|NA
TGTGCCAGCAGCCCGGATGAAACGGTTTCGTGGGGGCCCGGGTTC
CASSPDETVSWGPGF
>TRBV5-4|TRBD2|TRBJ2-3|NA
TGTGCCAGCAGCTTGGCCCTAGCGGGACGCACAGATACGCAGTATTTT
CASSLALAGRTDTQYF
>TRBV18|NA|TRBJ2-7|NA
TGTGCCAGCTCACCTAACCCCTCCAACAGGGTTGGGGGGGAGCAGTACTTC
CASSPNPSNRVGGEQYF
>TRBV7-9|NA|TRBJ1-1|NA
TGTGCCAGCAGCTTAACCAGGAACACTGAAGCTTTCTTT
CASSLTRNTEAFF
>TRBV6-4|TRBD2|TRBJ2-1|NA
TGTGCCAGCAGTAACATAGCGGGGTCCTACAATGAGCAGTTCTTC
CASSNIAGSYNEQFF
>TRBV27|TRBD2|TRBJ2-2|NA
TGTGCCAGCAGTTTATCCCCCCCGCGGGCACTAGCGGAGGAGACCGGGGAGCTGTTTTTT
CASSLSPPRALAEETGELFF
>TRBV10-3|TRBD2|TRBJ2-7|NA
TGTGCCACGGGAGGGGCCGCCTACGAGCAGTACTTC
CATGGAAYEQYF
>TRBV7-3|NA|TRBJ1-2|NA
TGTGCCAGCAGCTTTCAACACTTCAACTATGGCTACACCTTC
CASSFQHFNYGYTF
>TRBV4-2|TRBD1|TRBJ2-2|NA
TGTGCCAGCAGCCGGGACAGAAACACCGGGGAGCTGTTTTTT
CASSRDRNTGELFF
>TRBV6-1|NA|TRBJ2-3|NA
TGTGCCAGCACCCGGAAGGGGGATACGCAGTATTTT
CASTRKGDTQYF
>TRBV5-1|TRBD1|TRBJ2-3|NA
TGCGCCAGCAGACAGGGGGCCCGCGGTACGCAGTATTTT
CASRQGARGTQYF
>TRBV2|NA|TRBJ2-1|NA
TGTGCCAGCGGTGAGGGGGTTAACTCCTACAATGAGCAGTTCTTC
CASGEGVNSYNEQFF
>TRBV7-9|NA|TRBJ2-7|once
TGTGCCAGCAGCTCACCCTTCCAGGGGCCCAACTGCGAGCAGTACTTC
CASSSPFQGPNCEQYF
>TRBV7-2|NA|TRBJ2-5|NA
TGTGCCAGCAGCTTATCGGGCCGGGACGGGGAGACCCAGTACTTC
CASSLSGRDGETQYF
>TRBV11-1|NA|TRBJ2-5|few
TGTGCCAGCACCCGGGGGGCCGAAGAGACCCAGTACTTC
CASTRGAEETQYF
>TRBV30|NA|TRBJ1-2|NA
TGTGCCTGGAGTGTTCAAGGGACTGGCTACACCTTC
CAWSVQGTGYTF
>TRBV7-2|NA|TRBJ2-3|NA
TGTGCCAGCAGCCCCCGGGCCTCCCCCGGGGGTACGCAGTATTTT
CASSPRASPGGTQYF
>TRBV6-4|TRBD1|TRBJ1-1|NA
TGTGCCAGCAGTGCAGCAGGGGGCTTCACTGAAGCTTTCTTT
CASSAAGGFTEAFF
>TRBV13|NA|TRBJ2-7|NA
TGTGCCAGCAGCCCCAGGGGGGGGCGCTACGAGCAGTACTTC
CASSPRGGRYEQYF
>TRBV6-1|NA|TRBJ1-1|NA
TGTGCCAGCAGCCAAGGGGGTCCCCGGGAAGCTTTCTTT
CASSQGGPREAFF
>TRBV19|TRBD1|TRBJ2-3|NA
TGTGCCAGTAGTACAGGGGGAGATACGCAGTATTTT
CASSTGGDTQYF
>TRBV9|NA|TRBJ2-5|NA
TGTGCCAGCACGCCTGACCCGACCTGGGGTGAGACCCAGTACTTC
CASTPDPTWGETQYF
>TRBV4-3|NA|TRBJ2-4|NA
TGCGCCAGCAGCCAAGATGCGCCCATGCTAGCCCCAAATTCCATTCAGTACTTC
CASSQDAPMLAPNSIQYF
>TRBV4-3|NA|TRBJ2-7|NA
TGCGCCAGCAGCCAATCGTCTAGGAGCGAGCAGTACTTC
CASSQSSRSEQYF
>TRBV12-5|TRBD1|TRBJ2-5|NA
TGTGCTAGTGGTTTGGGCACCGGGACAGCCCAAGAGACCCAGTACTTC
CASGLGTGTAQETQYF
>TRBV6-5|NA|TRBJ2-1|NA
TGTGCCACCGGTTACTACAATGAGCAGTTCTTC
CATGYYNEQFF
>TRBV5-1|TRBD1|TRBJ2-3|NA
TGCGCCAGCAGGGGGACAGGGGCGGGAGATACGCAGTATTTT
CASRGTGAGDTQYF
>TRBV30|NA|TRBJ1-1|NA
TGTGCCTGGAGCCATTACGTCTTGACCAGCAATGAAGCTTTCTTT
CAWSHYVLTSNEAFF
>TRBV10-3|TRBD2|TRBJ2-7|NA
TGTGCCATCAGCATAGCGGGAGGTACCTACGAGCAGTACTTC
CAISIAGGTYEQYF
>TRBV6-6|NA|TRBJ1-3|NA
TGTGCCAGCACCCAACCTAGCGCGCTCCCCGGAAACACCATATATTTT
CASTQPSALPGNTIYF
>TRBV28|NA|TRBJ2-3|NA
TGTGCCAGCACCCCGTCGGGCACAGATACGCAGTATTTT
CASTPSGTDTQYF
>TRBV5-1|NA|TRBJ2-5|NA
TGCGCCAGCAGCTTGGGCGGGGGCCTCTTCCAAGAGACCCAGTACTTC
CASSLGGGLFQETQYF
>TRBV5-1|NA|TRBJ1-2|many
TGCGCCAGCAGCTTCGGACCGACGGACGAGAAGACCTATGGCTACACCTTC
CASSFGPTDEKTYGYTF
>TRBV11-2|TRBD1|TRBJ2-5|NA
TGTGCCAGCAGCGCGGACAGGGTAGAGACCCAGTACTTC
CASSADRVETQYF
>TRBV27|TRBD1|TRBJ2-2|many
TGTGCCAGCAGTTTCCAGGGGGCATGGGCCGGGGAGCTGTTTTTT
CASSFQGAWAGELFF
>TRBV19|NA|TRBJ1-5|NA
TGTGCCAGTAGTATAGATCCTGGCTTCAATCAGCCCCAGCATTTT
CASSIDPGFNQPQHF
>TRBV5-1|NA|TRBJ1-1|few
TGCGCCAGCAGCCCCGATACAGCGAACACTGAAGCTTTCTTT
CASSPDTANTEAFF
>TRBV2|NA|TRBJ1-2|once
TGTGCCAGCAGCCGGCCCAATGAGTATGGCTACACCTTC
CASSRPNEYGYTF
>TRBV5-1|TRBD2|TRBJ2-7|NA
TGCGCCAGCAGCTTGGCGGGGACTAGCGGGAGCGAGCAGTACTTC
CASSLAGTSGSEQYF
>TRBV7-2|NA|TRBJ2-1|NA
TGTGCCAGCACCAAGCCCGGGACCGGATACAATGAGCAGTTCTTC
CASTKPGTGYNEQFF
>TRBV5-1|TRBD1|TRBJ2-5|once
TGCGCCAGCAGCCAGACAGGGGGTGGGGAGACCCAGTACTTC
CASSQTGGGETQYF
>TRBV10-3|NA|TRBJ1-2|NA
TGTGCCATCAGTGGGCAGGGAAGGGGTGGCTACACCTTC
CAISGQGRGGYTF
>TRBV19|NA|TRBJ2-7|few
TGTGCCAGTAGTATAGCTCCCACCTACGAGCAGTACTTC
CASSIAPTYEQYF
>TRBV11-3|NA|TRBJ2-7|NA
TGTGCCAGCAGTCTGGGCTCCTACGAGCAGTACTTC
CASSLGSYEQYF
>TRBV7-2|TRBD2|TRBJ2-3|NA
TGTGCCAGCAGCACCCTTAGCGGGAGGACAGATACGCAGTATTTT
CASSTLSGRTDTQYF
>TRBV7-2|NA|TRBJ2-3|NA
TGTGCCAGCAGCCCCGGGACCTTCAGCACAGATACGCAGTATTTT
CASSPGTFSTDTQYF
>TRBV7-2|NA|TRBJ2-7|NA
TGTGCCAGCAGCTCTGACAGTCTGCAGTACTTC
CASSSDSLQYF
>TRBV9|NA|TRBJ1-6|NA
TGTGCCAGCAGCGCCGGACCCGATTCACCCCTCCACTTT
CASSAGPDSPLHF